This is a list of T cell receptor beta chains from one sample in a study of regulatory T cells in long-lasting Graves disease. MiXCR was run by TCRdb on the multiplex PCR reads, yielding one entry per CDR3 protein. The top ten clones hold about 12% of a sample with 560,000 or so distinct CDR3 sequences, roughly 15% of them seen once. The same data also went into a second study, on T cells in Graves' hyperthyroidism and ophthalmopathy.

The sequencing here drew on peripheral blood mononuclear cells (PBMCs), taken at new diagnosis, from a patient treated with antithyroid drugs. These receptors originate from a man younger than 35 with Graves disease. CDR3s include the opening cysteine and the closing phenylalanine or tryptophan. A D gene is named only where the DNA matches it firmly. Clone size is given for some rows only: seen once, a few or many times, or a class if the clone is expanded.

D gene | J gene | clone size | V gene | CDR3 DNA | CDR3 protein
TRBD2 | TRBJ2-1 | few | TRBV6-1 | TGTGCCAGCAACCCTCGTGGAGGGACTAGCAGATACAATGAGCAGTTCTTC | CASNPRGGTSRYNEQFF
NA | TRBJ2-1 | NA | TRBV6-2/TRBV6-3 | TGTGCCAGCAGTTACAGGGGCACCTACAATGAGCAGTTCTTC | CASSYRGTYNEQFF
NA | TRBJ2-7 | many | TRBV20-1 | TGCAGTGCTAGAGCCGGGGGTTTCGGCGAGCAGTACTTC | CSARAGGFGEQYF
NA | TRBJ1-4 | many | TRBV20-1 | TGCAGTGCTATGCGCGCCGCAACTAATGAAAAACTGTTTTTT | CSAMRAATNEKLFF
NA | TRBJ1-2 | few | TRBV5-5 | TGTGCCAGCACGTCGGAGGGAAACTATGGCTACACCTTC | CASTSEGNYGYTF
TRBD1 | TRBJ1-2 | many | TRBV2 | TGTGCCAGCACCGGGACAGGGGAGGGCTACACCTTC | CASTGTGEGYTF
NA | TRBJ1-2 | many | TRBV27 | TGTGCCAGCAGACTCGACGTCGGCTATGGCTACACCTTC | CASRLDVGYGYTF
TRBD2 | TRBJ2-1 | NA | TRBV18 | TGTGCCAGCTCACCACCTTCGCTAGCGGGACCCTACAATGAGCAGTTCTTC | CASSPPSLAGPYNEQFF
NA | TRBJ1-4 | many | TRBV28 | TGTGCCAGCAGTTCTTCAACTAATGAAAAACTGTTTTTT | CASSSSTNEKLFF
TRBD2 | TRBJ2-1 | few | TRBV7-3 | TGTGCCAGCAGCTCCGAACCACGAACTAGGCGGGAGGGCCAAGTGTGGAATGAGCAGTTCTTC | CASSSEPRTRREGQVWNEQFF
NA | TRBJ2-1 | few | TRBV7-3 | TGTGCCAGCAGCTTAATGGTAGACGGTGAGCAGTTCTTC | CASSLMVDGEQFF
TRBD2 | TRBJ2-7 | many | TRBV11-1 | TGTGCCAGCAGCTCCGCACGAACTAGCGGCGGTGCCTACGAGCAGTACTTC | CASSSARTSGGAYEQYF
NA | TRBJ2-7 | few | TRBV6-1 | TGTGCCAGTTCGTTCCTGGAGAGAGCCTACGAGCAGTACTTC | CASSFLERAYEQYF
TRBD2 | TRBJ2-1 | many | TRBV28 | TGTGCCAGCAGTTTACGGGAGCGGGAGTATGAGCAGTTCTTC | CASSLREREYEQFF
NA | TRBJ1-2 | NA | TRBV2 | TGTGCCAGCTCCCCCTCGGCAGGGTCAGTCGACGGCTACACCTTC | CASSPSAGSVDGYTF
NA | TRBJ2-3 | many | TRBV3-1 | TGTGCCAGCAGCCAAGGTATCGAGGGTAGCACAGATACGCAGTATTTT | CASSQGIEGSTDTQYF
TRBD2 | TRBJ2-3 | few | TRBV7-9 | TGTGCCAGCAGCTCGGGACTAGCGGGAAGGAGGGATACGCAGTATTTT | CASSSGLAGRRDTQYF
TRBD1 | TRBJ2-1 | few | TRBV6-2/TRBV6-3 | TGTGCCAGCAGTGGGGGTGGGACAGGGTTCTCCAGGGTAAGACATGAGCAGTTCTTC | CASSGGGTGFSRVRHEQFF
NA | TRBJ1-1 | NA | TRBV5-1 | TGCGCCAGCAGCTTGGCGGGACACAAGAACACTGAAGCTTTCTTT | CASSLAGHKNTEAFF
TRBD1 | TRBJ2-7 | many | TRBV30 | TGTGCCTGGAGTGGCGGGGACAGGGGCGTCGAGCAGTACTTC | CAWSGGDRGVEQYF
NA | TRBJ1-1 | NA | TRBV30 | TGTGCCTGGAGCGGGGGAGAGAACACTGAAGCTTTCTTT | CAWSGGENTEAFF
TRBD2 | TRBJ2-3 | NA | TRBV30 | TGTGCCTGGAGTGCCCCCGGGGGGATCACAGATACGCAGTATTTT | CAWSAPGGITDTQYF
NA | TRBJ1-1 | few | TRBV29-1 | TGCAGCGTATTGAACACTGAAGCTTTCTTT | CSVLNTEAFF
NA | TRBJ2-7 | NA | TRBV4-1 | TGCGCCAGCAGCCAAGGACAGGAGGCCTCAAAAGAGCAGTACTTC | CASSQGQEASKEQYF
NA | TRBJ2-7 | many | TRBV20-1 | TGCAGTGCTAGAGATAAAGACAGTTCCTACGAGCAGTACTTC | CSARDKDSSYEQYF
NA | TRBJ1-1 | many | TRBV10-3 | TGTGCCATCAGTGCCCAGGGGAACACTGAAGCTTTCTTT | CAISAQGNTEAFF
TRBD2 | TRBJ2-1 | medium-sized | TRBV3-1 | TGTGCCAGCAGCCAAGATTGGGCGGGACTAGCGGACTACAATGAGCAGTTCTTC | CASSQDWAGLADYNEQFF
NA | TRBJ1-2 | many | TRBV25-1 | TGTGCCAGCAGTGAATACGAGGGGCGCAACTATGGCTACACCTTC | CASSEYEGRNYGYTF
NA | TRBJ1-2 | few | TRBV18 | TGTGCCAGCTCACCGTACTCAGCGGAGGGGGGCGAGCGCTACACCTTC | CASSPYSAEGGERYTF
TRBD2 | TRBJ2-7 | few | TRBV6-1 | TGTGCCAGCAGAGTACTGGGGGGGGGATACGAGCAGTACTTC | CASRVLGGGYEQYF
TRBD1 | TRBJ2-7 | many | TRBV5-1 | TGCGCCATTCCCTTAGCGCGCAGGGGGCTTGAAGAGCAGTACTTC | CAIPLARRGLEEQYF
NA | TRBJ2-7 | NA | TRBV4-1 | TGCGCCAGCAGCCAAGGTCAGGGGCTTAACGAGCAGTACTTC | CASSQGQGLNEQYF
NA | TRBJ2-2 | NA | TRBV19 | TGTGCCAGTAGTATAGTGGAGACCGGGGAGCTGTTTTTT | CASSIVETGELFF
NA | TRBJ2-1 | many | TRBV5-1 | TGCGCCAGCAGGCGGGTATCCTACAATGAGCAGTTCTTC | CASRRVSYNEQFF
NA | TRBJ1-2 | few | TRBV20-1 | TGCAGTGCTAGCCCGCCATATAACTATGGCTACACCTTC | CSASPPYNYGYTF
NA | TRBJ2-1 | many | TRBV27 | TGTGCCAGCAGCTCCGGACGGTTTATGAATGAGCAGTTCTTC | CASSSGRFMNEQFF
TRBD1 | TRBJ1-4 | many | TRBV28 | TGTGCCAGCAGTCCCAGGACAGGGGACCTTCCAACTAATGAAAAACTGTTTTTT | CASSPRTGDLPTNEKLFF
TRBD2 | TRBJ2-1 | few | TRBV7-3 | TGTGCCAGCAGCTTATTATCTAGCGGGAACAATGAGCAGTTCTTC | CASSLLSSGNNEQFF
NA | TRBJ1-1 | many | TRBV18 | TGTGCCAGCTCACTGCAAATAACTGAAGCTTTCTTT | CASSLQITEAFF
NA | TRBJ2-1 | few | TRBV29-1 | TGCAGCGTTGAAGGGCTAGCCCTGGCCTACAATGAGCAGTTCTTC | CSVEGLALAYNEQFF
TRBD2 | TRBJ2-1 | many | TRBV2 | TGTGCCAGCAGCCGACTAGCGGGGAGAAATGAGCAGTTCTTC | CASSRLAGRNEQFF
NA | TRBJ1-3 | NA | TRBV9 | TGTGCCAGCAGCCCCCAAGGCGGAAACACCATATATTTT | CASSPQGGNTIYF
TRBD1 | TRBJ1-1 | many | TRBV2 | TGTGCCAGCAGTGCTGACAGGGGGCGCGGCACTGAAGCTTTCTTT | CASSADRGRGTEAFF